This TCR beta chain was recovered during a study of chemoradiotherapy in HPV16-positive cancers (dated by TCRdb to between 2020 and 2023). Notes on the research overall: Functional T-cell assays on cells from a couple of HPV16-positive patients defined candidate HPV-specific T-cell clones and common TCR motifs. Whether T-cell immunity against the HPV oncoproteins E6 and E7 changes during chemoradiotherapy and whether survival is affected by this immunity were examined in the study. The candidate HPV-specific TCRs and motifs were subsequently tracked in TCR repertoires obtained from approximately 91 patients with HPV-related cancers. The study at large found these results: The survival association was reported for HPV16-positive patients, and the functional definition of HPV-specific T cells was derived from only a couple of HPV16-positive patients. Expansion of candidate HPV-specific clones and E7-related TCR motifs was observed in the tumor microenvironment during treatment, whereas no such expansion was observed for non-HPV-specific T cells. In HPV16-positive patients, expansion of HPV-responsive T cells during chemoradiotherapy was found to be associated with improved recurrence-free survival.

Libraries were constructed by the immunoSEQ multiplex PCR assay. The clones in this table, taken by TCRdb from immuneACCESS, are in-frame only. Not every clone is retained; where verified, under half of the shortfall comes from an unresolved V gene, and the cause of the rest is unknown. The sample data list about 3,100 clones, and approximately 83% of these were observed just once. Around 2.8% of the sample is held by the ten biggest clonotypes. Taken from the germline V gene (reference sequence), the CDR1 and CDR2 loops are MNHEY and SMNVEV. From the cysteine through the phenylalanine, the CDR3 covers 16 amino acids. This entry keeps only the CDR3 DNA: 48 bases, framed from base 1. After removal of 5 bases from V and 4 bases from J, the junction retains 11 bases not matched to a gene. Because repertoires were sampled repeatedly during chemoradiotherapy, clonal expansion in the tumor microenvironment could be followed.

Of note for this clone: The clone's antigen remains unknown. Per-base quality was not reported, and no clone a single base away is much larger than it.

The source was tumor tissue, collected from a patient who underwent chemoradiotherapy. Recombination joined TRBV27 with TRBJ2-1; TRBD2 fits 7 bases in the junction. The TCR originated in a human donor with HPV-associated anogenital cancer. The CDR3 region: CASSLPDWEGYNEQFF. The DNA sequence is as follows: TGTGCCAGCAGTCTCCCGGACTGGGAGGGGTACAATGAGCAGTTCTTC.